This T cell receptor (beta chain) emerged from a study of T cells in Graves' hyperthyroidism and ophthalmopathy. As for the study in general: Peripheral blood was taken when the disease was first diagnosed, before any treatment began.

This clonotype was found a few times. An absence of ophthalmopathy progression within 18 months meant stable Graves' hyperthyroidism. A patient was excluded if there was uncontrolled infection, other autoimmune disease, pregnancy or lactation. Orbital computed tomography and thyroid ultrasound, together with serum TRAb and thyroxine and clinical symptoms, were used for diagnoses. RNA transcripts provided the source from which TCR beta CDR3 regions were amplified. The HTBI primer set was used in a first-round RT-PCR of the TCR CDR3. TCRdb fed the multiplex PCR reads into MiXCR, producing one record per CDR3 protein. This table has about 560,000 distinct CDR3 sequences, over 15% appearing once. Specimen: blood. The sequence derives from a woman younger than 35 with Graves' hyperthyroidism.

The CDR3 protein is CSGPGHHQETQYF. The CDR3 DNA reads TGCAGTGGTCCGGGACATCACCAAGAGACCCAGTACTTC. V gene TRBV20-1 combines with J gene TRBJ2-5, with D perhaps matching TRBD1 (6 bases). With 7 bases removed from V and 0 bases from J, the gap between germline ends came to 12 bases. Germline loops: CDR1 DFQATT, CDR2 SNEGSKA (reference sequence). The CDR3 consists of 13 residues.